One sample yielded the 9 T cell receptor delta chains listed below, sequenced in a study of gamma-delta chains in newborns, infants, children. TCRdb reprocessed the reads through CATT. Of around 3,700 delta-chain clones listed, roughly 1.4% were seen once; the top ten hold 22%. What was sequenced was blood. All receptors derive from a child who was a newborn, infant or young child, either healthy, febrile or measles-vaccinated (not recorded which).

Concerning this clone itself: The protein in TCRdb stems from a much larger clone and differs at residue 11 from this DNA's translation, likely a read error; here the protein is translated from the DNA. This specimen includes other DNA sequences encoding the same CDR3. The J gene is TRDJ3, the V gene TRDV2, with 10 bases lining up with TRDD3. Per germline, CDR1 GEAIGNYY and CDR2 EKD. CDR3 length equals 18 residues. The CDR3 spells CACDTGGYASRDTRQMFF. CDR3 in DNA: TGTGCCTGTGACACCGGGGGATACGCCTCCAGGGACACCCGACAGATGTTTTTC.

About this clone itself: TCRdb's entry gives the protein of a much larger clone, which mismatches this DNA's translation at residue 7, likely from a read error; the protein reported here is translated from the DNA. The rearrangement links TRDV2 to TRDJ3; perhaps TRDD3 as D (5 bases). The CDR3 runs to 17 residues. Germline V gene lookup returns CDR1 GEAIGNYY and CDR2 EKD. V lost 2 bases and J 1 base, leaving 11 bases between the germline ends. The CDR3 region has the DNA TGTGCCTGTGACAGGGGGGTACGGTCCTGGGACACCCGACAGATGTTTTTC. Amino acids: CACDRGVRSWDTRQMFF.

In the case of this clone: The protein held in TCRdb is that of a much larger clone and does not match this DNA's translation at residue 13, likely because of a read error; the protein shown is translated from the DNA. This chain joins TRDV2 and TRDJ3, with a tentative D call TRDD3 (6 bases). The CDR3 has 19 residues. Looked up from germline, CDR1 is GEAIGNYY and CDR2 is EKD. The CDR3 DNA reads TGTGCCTGTGACACCGTGGGGGTCCCAAGCTCCTGGGGCACCCGACAGATGTTTTTC. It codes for CACDTVGVPSSWGTRQMFF.

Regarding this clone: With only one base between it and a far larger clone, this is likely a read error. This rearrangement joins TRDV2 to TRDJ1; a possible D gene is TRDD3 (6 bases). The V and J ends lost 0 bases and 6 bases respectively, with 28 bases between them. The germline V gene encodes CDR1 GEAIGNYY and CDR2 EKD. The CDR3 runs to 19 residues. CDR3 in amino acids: CACDTVRYRGTPETNKLIF. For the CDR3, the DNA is TGTGCCTGTGACACCGTTCGGTACAGGGGGACCCCCGAGACCAATAAACTCATCTTT.

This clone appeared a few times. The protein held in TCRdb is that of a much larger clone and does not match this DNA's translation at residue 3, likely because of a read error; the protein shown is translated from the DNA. The CDR3 DNA is TGTGCCTATGACACCGTGGGGGATACTTTGACAGCACAACTCTTCTTT. This encodes CAYDTVGDTLTAQLFF. V and J are TRDV2 and TRDJ2, with 9 bases that match TRDD3. CDR3 length: 16 residues. From germline, CDR1 is GEAIGNYY and CDR2 EKD.

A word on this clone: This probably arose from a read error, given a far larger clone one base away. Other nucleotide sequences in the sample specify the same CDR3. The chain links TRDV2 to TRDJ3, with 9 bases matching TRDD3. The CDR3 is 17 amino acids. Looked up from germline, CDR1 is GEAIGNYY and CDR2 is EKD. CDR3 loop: CACDKLGDSWDTRQMFF. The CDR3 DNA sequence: TGTGCCTGCGACAAACTGGGGGACTCCTGGGACACCCGACAGATGTTTTTC.

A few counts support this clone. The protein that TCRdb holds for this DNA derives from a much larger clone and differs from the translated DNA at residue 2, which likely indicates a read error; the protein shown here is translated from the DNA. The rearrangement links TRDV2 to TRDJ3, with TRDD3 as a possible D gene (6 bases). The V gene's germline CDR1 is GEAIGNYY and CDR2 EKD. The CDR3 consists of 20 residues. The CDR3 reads CSCDPILLDTSSWDTRQMFF. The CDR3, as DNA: TGTTCCTGTGACCCGATACTACTGGATACTAGCTCCTGGGACACCCGACAGATGTTTTTC.

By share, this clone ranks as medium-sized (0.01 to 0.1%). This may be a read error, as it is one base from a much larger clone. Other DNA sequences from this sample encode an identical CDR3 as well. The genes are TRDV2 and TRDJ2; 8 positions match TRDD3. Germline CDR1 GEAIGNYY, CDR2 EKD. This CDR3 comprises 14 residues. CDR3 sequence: CACDTWGMTAQLFF. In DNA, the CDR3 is TGTGCCTGCGACACCTGGGGGATGACAGCACAACTCTTCTTT.

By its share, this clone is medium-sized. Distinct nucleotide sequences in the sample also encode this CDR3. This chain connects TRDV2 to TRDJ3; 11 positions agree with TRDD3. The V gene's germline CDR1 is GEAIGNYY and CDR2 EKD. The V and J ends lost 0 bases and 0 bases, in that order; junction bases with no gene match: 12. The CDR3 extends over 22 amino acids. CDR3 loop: CACDTGKLGDIPSSWDTRQMFF. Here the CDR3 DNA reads TGTGCCTGTGACACCGGCAAACTGGGGGATATTCCTAGCTCCTGGGACACCCGACAGATGTTTTTC.